The clone carrying this TCR beta chain came up a few times. Its target is unknown. This sample is part of a study of T cells after yellow fever vaccination. Overall study findings and caveats: A small proportion of clonotypes was detected in both the CD4 and CD8 compartments. Contamination by abundant bulk-population clonotypes could be present in FACS-sorted repertoires.

The V segment lost 7 bases and the J segment 7 bases; nucleotides outside the gene matches: 3. Germline assignment: CDR1 SQVTM and CDR2 ANQGSEA. The CDR3 is made up of 10 amino acids. TCRdb itself ran the 5' RACE reads through MiXCR, one entry per CDR3 protein. The repertoire includes 200,000 to 300,000 distinct CDR3 sequences, 10% to 15% of them detected once, and about 0.54% sits in the top ten. The gene calls are TRBV29-1 and TRBJ1-1, with TRBD1 matching over 7 bases. Sequenced here: CD4+ T cells sorted from PBMCs, sampled 45 days after the yellow fever booster vaccination. The sequence came from a man aged 30 to 45 who received the YFV17D yellow fever vaccine. CDR3 sequence reads: CSAGTVEAFF. The CDR3 DNA is TGCAGCGCTGGGACAGTTGAAGCTTTCTTT. The full variable domain, with the rest looked up from reference TRBV29-1 and TRBJ1-1, is SAVISQKPSRDICQRGTSLTIQCQVDSQVTMMFWYRQQPGQSLTLIATANQGSEATYESGFVIDKFPISRPNLTFSTLTVSNMSPEDSSIYLCSAGTVEAFFGQGTRLTVV.